Shown below are 20 T cell receptor beta chains from a single sample sequenced in a study of T cell responses to AZD1222 COVID-19 vaccine. Libraries were prepared by immunoSEQ multiplex PCR; TCRdb keeps only in-frame clonotypes and omits some of them. The sample lists fewer than 150,000 clones, about 86% occurring once. Sequenced material: peripheral blood, taken 28 days after the second AZD1222 dose. The receptor source for this set is an adult who received the AZD1222 COVID-19 vaccine.

The genes are TRBV15 and TRBJ1-2, with 7 bases lining up with TRBD1. CDR1 and CDR2 from the germline V gene are LNHNV and YYDKDF (reference sequence). There are 15 residues in the CDR3. Trimming took 0 bases from V and 4 from J; bases not matched to a gene: 5. CDR3 protein: CATSRERDRAYGYTF. CDR3 in DNA: TGTGCCACCAGCAGAGAAAGGGACAGAGCCTATGGCTACACCTTC.

The genes are TRBV12-3 or TRBV12-4 and TRBJ1-1; no reliable D call. CDR3 length: 12 amino acids. The V end lost 1 base, the J end lost 7 bases, and 7 bases lay between the germline ends. CDR3 DNA: TGTGCCAGCAGTTTAGTATCGGTTGAAGCTTTCTTT. Translated: CASSLVSVEAFF.

This clone was seen once. The V gene is TRBV6-5, the J gene TRBJ2-5, with D uncertain. Germline CDR1 reads MNHEY; CDR2 reads SVGAGI. The CDR3 is 13 amino acids. Between the trimmed V and J ends, which lost 8 bases and 3 bases, there was a span of 13 bases. CDR3 sequence reads: CASSYADEETQYF. CDR3 DNA sequence: TGTGCCAGCTCATACGCGGACGAAGAGACCCAGTACTTC.

The gene calls are TRBV5-1 and TRBJ2-3, with D perhaps TRBD2 (5 bases). Germline V lookup: CDR1 SGHRS, CDR2 YFSETQ. Trimming cost V 1 base and J 6 bases, with 6 bases left between them. The CDR3 sequence is 12 residues long. CDR3: CASSLPGDTQYF. DNA for the CDR3: TGCGCCAGCAGCTTGCCGGGGGATACGCAGTATTTT.

This clone was recorded only once. This sequence joins TRBV2 and TRBJ2-1; D is perhaps TRBD1 (6 bases). CDR3 length: 12 amino acids. The germline CDR1 and CDR2 sequences are SNHLY and FYNNEI. V was clipped by 7 bases and J by 4 bases, with 8 bases between them. In DNA form, the CDR3 reads TGTGCCAGCACGGGACAATACAATGAGCAGTTCTTC. Residues: CASTGQYNEQFF.

The rearrangement uses TRBV18 and TRBJ1-1, with unresolved D. CDR1 and CDR2 (germline): KGHSH, LQKENI. Trimming left V 2 bases short and J 9 bases short, with 10 bases between. The CDR3 loop spans 12 amino acids. CDR3 protein: CASSPGASQAFF. CDR3 bases: TGTGCCAGCTCACCAGGTGCTTCGCAAGCTTTCTTT. The variable domain in full, with the rest retrieved from reference TRBV18 and TRBJ1-1, is NAGVMQNPRHLVRRRGQEARLRCSPMKGHSHVYWYRQLPEEGLKFMVYLQKENIIDESGMPKERFSAEFPKEGPSILRIQQVVRGDSAAYFCASSPGASQAFFGQGTRLTVV.

The J gene is TRBJ1-2, the V gene TRBV15; no firm D call. With 1 base removed from V and 0 bases from J, the gap between germline ends came to 6 bases. Per the germline V gene, CDR1 is LNHNV and CDR2 is YYDKDF (reference sequence). The CDR3 contains 14 residues. CDR3 amino acids: CATSRAGTNYGYTF. The CDR3 DNA reads TGTGCCACCAGCAGAGCTGGGACTAACTATGGCTACACCTTC.

The chain combines TRBV6-5 with TRBJ1-5; D unresolved. V was cut by 8 bases and J by 4 bases, with 9 bases left in between. The CDR3 runs 12 residues. Per the germline V gene, CDR1 is MNHEY and CDR2 is SVGAGI. The CDR3, as DNA: TGTGCCAGCCTGCGGGGAAATCAGCCCCAGCATTTT. Translated: CASLRGNQPQHF.

Only a few counts were recorded for this clone. J is TRBJ2-3 and V is TRBV18; D may be TRBD1 or TRBD2 (5 bases each). The CDR3 extends over 14 amino acids. The germline V gene encodes CDR1 KGHSH and CDR2 LQKENI. V was pared by 6 bases and J by 3 bases, with 13 bases between. CDR3 nucleotides: TGTGCCAGCTCGCGTAGTGAGGGGACAGATACGCAGTATTTT. Encoded protein: CASSRSEGTDTQYF.

The chain joins TRBV5-1 to TRBJ2-7, with TRBD1 as a possible D gene (6 bases). Trimming removed 2 bases at V and 5 bases at J, with 8 bases between. There are 12 residues in the CDR3. Germline loops: CDR1 SGHRS, CDR2 YFSETQ. The CDR3 loop is CASSFNRDEQYF. In nucleotides, the CDR3 is TGCGCCAGCAGCTTTAACAGGGACGAGCAGTACTTC.

The rearrangement links TRBV9 to TRBJ1-6; D gene unclear. This CDR3 comprises 15 residues. Germline V gene lookup returns CDR1 SGDLS and CDR2 YYNGEE. V dropped 0 bases and J dropped 7 bases, with 11 bases sitting between them. CDR3 DNA sequence: TGTGCCAGCAGCGTAGAGGGTGGCACGAATTCACCCCTCCACTTT. The encoded protein is CASSVEGGTNSPLHF.

The chain couples TRBV7-8 to TRBJ1-5; D possibly corresponds to TRBD1 (5 bases). V was shortened by 5 bases and J by 7 bases, with 21 bases between the two germline ends. The germline gives CDR1 SGHVS, CDR2 FQNEAQ. The CDR3 extends over 16 amino acids. For the CDR3, the DNA is TGTGCCAGCAGCAGTTACAGGTTCGTCAGTGGGCAGCCCCAGCATTTT. It translates to CASSSYRFVSGQPQHF.

The rearrangement joins TRBV5-1 to TRBJ2-5; D remains ambiguous. The CDR3 consists of 13 residues. CDR1 is SGHRS and CDR2 is YFSETQ in the germline V gene. V dropped 0 bases and J dropped 3 bases, with 6 bases sitting between them. This chain's CDR3 is CASSLGGEETQYF. CDR3 nucleotides: TGCGCCAGCAGCTTGGGTGGAGAAGAGACCCAGTACTTC.

The chain couples TRBV7-9 to TRBJ1-2, with a weak D call TRBD1 (5 bases). The germline V and J ends were trimmed by 5 bases and 8 bases, with 21 bases remaining between them. CDR1 SEHNR and CDR2 FQNEAQ come from the germline V gene (reference sequence). The CDR3 runs to 15 residues. The CDR3 DNA reads TGTGCCAGCAGCCTTCTTACGGGGACTAGTAGCGGCTACACCTTC. Protein product: CASSLLTGTSSGYTF.

The CDR3 here is CASSQDRIAGLVGEQYF. The CDR3 nucleotides read TGCGCCAGCAGCCAAGATCGGATAGCGGGGTTAGTCGGGGAGCAGTACTTC. This chain links TRBV4-1 with TRBJ2-7; 8 bases are a match to TRBD2. This CDR3 is 17 amino acids long. The V gene end was trimmed by 0 bases and the J gene end by 7 bases; junction bases not matched to a gene: 14. Germline assignment: CDR1 MGHRA and CDR2 YSYEKL.

The rearrangement joins TRBV4-2 to TRBJ1-1, with a possible D match to TRBD1 (6 bases). The CDR3 consists of 14 residues. Germline V lookup: CDR1 LGHNA, CDR2 YNFKEQ. The V and J ends lost 4 bases and 7 bases respectively, with 16 bases between them. The CDR3 loop reads CASSPLKGGIEAFF. CDR3 DNA sequence: TGTGCCAGCAGCCCCTTGAAGGGGGGTATTGAAGCTTTCTTT.

The chain employs TRBV4-3 and TRBJ1-4; D not certain. The V and J ends lost 0 bases and 8 bases respectively, with 10 bases between them. The CDR3 is 14 amino acids. The germline V gene has CDR1 LGHNA and CDR2 YSLEER. In DNA, the CDR3 is TGCGCCAGCAGCCAAGACGGTCGAGGGGAAAAACTGTTTTTT. This gives the protein CASSQDGRGEKLFF.

This clone was counted only a few times. The chain is built from TRBV7-8 and TRBJ2-2; maybe TRBD1 (6 bases). CDR3 length equals 14 residues. V dropped 5 bases and J dropped 6 bases, with 13 bases sitting between them. Germline V gene sequence: CDR1 SGHVS, CDR2 FQNEAQ. CDR3 coding DNA: TGTGCCAGCAGCGCACGGACAGCCGCCGGGGAGCTGTTTTTT. It yields the protein CASSARTAAGELFF.

The J gene is TRBJ2-5, the V gene TRBV30; possibly TRBD1 for D (5 bases). The CDR3 runs 13 residues. Trimming pared 5 bases from V and 0 bases from J, leaving 10 bases between. Germline V gene data show CDR1 as GTSNPN and CDR2 as SVGIG (reference sequence). The CDR3 loop is CAWQRGHQETQYF. The DNA for the CDR3 is TGTGCCTGGCAAAGGGGCCACCAAGAGACCCAGTACTTC.

The gene calls are TRBV7-6 and TRBJ1-1; TRBD1 is a possible D gene (5 bases). CDR1 is SGHVS, CDR2 FNYEAQ, per germline. The CDR3 totals 10 residues. Trimming took 9 bases from V and 3 from J, leaving 5 bases between them. For the CDR3, the DNA is TGTGCCAGGGGGGACACTGAAGCTTTCTTT. Translating it yields CARGDTEAFF.